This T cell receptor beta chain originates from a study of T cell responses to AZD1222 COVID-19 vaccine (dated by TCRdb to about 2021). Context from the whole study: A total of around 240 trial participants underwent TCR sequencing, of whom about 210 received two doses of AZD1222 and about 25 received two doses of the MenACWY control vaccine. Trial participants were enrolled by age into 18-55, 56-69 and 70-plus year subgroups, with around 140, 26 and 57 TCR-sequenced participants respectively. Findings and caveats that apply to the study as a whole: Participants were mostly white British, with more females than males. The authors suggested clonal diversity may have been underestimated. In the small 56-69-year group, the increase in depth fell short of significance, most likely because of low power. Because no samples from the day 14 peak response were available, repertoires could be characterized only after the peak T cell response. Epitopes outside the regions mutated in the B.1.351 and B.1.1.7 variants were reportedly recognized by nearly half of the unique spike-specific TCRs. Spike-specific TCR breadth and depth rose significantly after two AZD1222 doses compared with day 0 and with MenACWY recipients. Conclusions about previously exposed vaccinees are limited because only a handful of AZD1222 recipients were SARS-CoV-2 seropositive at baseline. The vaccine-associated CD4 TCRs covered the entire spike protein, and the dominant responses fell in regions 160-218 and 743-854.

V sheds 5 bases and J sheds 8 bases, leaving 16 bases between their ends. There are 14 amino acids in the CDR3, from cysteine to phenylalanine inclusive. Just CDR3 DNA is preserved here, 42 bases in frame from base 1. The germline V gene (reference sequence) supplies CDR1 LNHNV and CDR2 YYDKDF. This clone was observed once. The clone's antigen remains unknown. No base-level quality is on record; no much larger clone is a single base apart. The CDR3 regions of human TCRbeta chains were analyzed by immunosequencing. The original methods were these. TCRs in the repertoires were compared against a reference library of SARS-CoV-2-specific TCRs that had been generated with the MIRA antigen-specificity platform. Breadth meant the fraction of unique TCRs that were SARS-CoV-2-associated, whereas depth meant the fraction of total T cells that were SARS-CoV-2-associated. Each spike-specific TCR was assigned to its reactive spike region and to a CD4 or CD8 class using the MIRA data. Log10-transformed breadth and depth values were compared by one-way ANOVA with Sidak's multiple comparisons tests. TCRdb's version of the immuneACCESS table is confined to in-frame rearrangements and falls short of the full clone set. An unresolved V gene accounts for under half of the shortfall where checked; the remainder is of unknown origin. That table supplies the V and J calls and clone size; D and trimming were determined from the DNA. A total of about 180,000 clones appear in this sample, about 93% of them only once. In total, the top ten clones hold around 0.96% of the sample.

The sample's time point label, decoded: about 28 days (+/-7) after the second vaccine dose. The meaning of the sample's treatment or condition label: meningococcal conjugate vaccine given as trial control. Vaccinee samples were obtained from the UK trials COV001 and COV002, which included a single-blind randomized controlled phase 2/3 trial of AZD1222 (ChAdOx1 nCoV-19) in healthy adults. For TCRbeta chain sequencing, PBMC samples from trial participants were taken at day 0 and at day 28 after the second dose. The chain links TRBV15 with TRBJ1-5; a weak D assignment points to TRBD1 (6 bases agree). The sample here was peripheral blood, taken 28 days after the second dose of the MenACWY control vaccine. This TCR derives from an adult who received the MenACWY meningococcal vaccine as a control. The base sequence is TGTGCCACCAGCCCCGGGGGCAGCATAAAGCCCCAGCATTTT. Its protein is CATSPGGSIKPQHF.